These T cell receptor beta chains were read from a single sample in a study of shared clonotypes between healthy human individuals. Libraries were prepared by immunoSEQ multiplex PCR; TCRdb keeps only in-frame clonotypes and omits some of them. The data contain under 1,900,000 clones, about 98.5% of them singletons. Sequenced material: naive CD4+ T cells sorted from blood. The source of these receptors is a man aged 25-45 years in good health. Each CDR3 is given with its conserved first and last residue. The D gene is left open where the match is weak. Some rows have no size entry. The others give once, few or many, or a class for an expanded clone.

D gene,clone size,V gene,J gene,CDR3 protein,CDR3 DNA
-,once,TRBV5-4,TRBJ2-1,CASSLEIGHEQFF,TGTGCCAGCAGCTTGGAAATCGGCCATGAGCAGTTCTTC
-,-,TRBV6-5,TRBJ1-1,CASRLTYLVEAFF,TGTGCCAGCAGACTCACCTACCTGGTGGAAGCTTTCTTT
TRBD1,-,TRBV19,TRBJ2-7,CASTRDRTEEQYF,TGTGCCAGTACCCGGGACAGGACGGAAGAGCAGTACTTC
TRBD2,once,TRBV14,TRBJ2-7,CASSSLAGGDEQYF,TGTGCCAGCAGCTCTCTAGCGGGAGGGGATGAGCAGTACTTC
-,-,TRBV2,TRBJ2-7,CASSERRPGYEQYF,TGTGCCAGCAGTGAACGGCGTCCCGGCTACGAGCAGTACTTC
-,-,TRBV9,TRBJ1-1,CASSVAPSTIGNTEAFF,TGTGCCAGCAGCGTAGCCCCCTCGACGATTGGGAACACTGAAGCTTTCTTT
-,-,TRBV19,TRBJ1-5,CASSMGLQDSNQPQHF,TGTGCCAGTAGTATGGGTTTACAGGATAGCAATCAGCCCCAGCATTTT
-,-,TRBV11-2,TRBJ2-7,CASSLYKGYEQYF,TGTGCCAGCAGCCTATACAAAGGCTACGAGCAGTACTTC
TRBD2,-,TRBV28,TRBJ2-2,CASSLGTSYTGELFF,TGTGCCAGCAGTTTAGGGACTAGCTATACCGGGGAGCTGTTTTTT
-,-,TRBV30,TRBJ2-3,CAWSEGFAQYF,TGTGCCTGGAGCGAAGGATTCGCGCAGTATTTT
-,-,TRBV11-2,TRBJ2-3,CASTASGTDTQYF,TGTGCCAGCACGGCATCTGGCACAGATACGCAGTATTTT
-,-,TRBV7-9,TRBJ1-5,CASSSGLLDKPQHF,TGTGCCAGCAGCTCGGGACTGCTCGATAAGCCCCAGCATTTT
TRBD2,-,TRBV10-1,TRBJ2-1,CASSPLQDSGNTNEQFF,TGCGCCAGCAGTCCCCTTCAAGATAGCGGGAATACCAATGAGCAGTTCTTC
TRBD2,once,TRBV18,TRBJ2-5,CASSHGTSGSMETQYF,TGTGCCAGCTCACACGGGACTAGCGGGAGTATGGAGACCCAGTACTTC
TRBD2,-,TRBV7-2,TRBJ2-7,CASSRPGTTYEQYF,TGTGCCAGCAGCCGACCCGGGACTACCTACGAGCAGTACTTC
-,-,TRBV28,TRBJ2-5,CASSSMGAGRDRETQYF,TGTGCCAGCAGTTCTATGGGGGCGGGGAGAGACCGGGAGACCCAGTACTTC
-,-,TRBV29-1,TRBJ2-7,CSVVTGKTYEQYF,TGCAGCGTTGTCACAGGTAAAACCTACGAGCAGTACTTC
TRBD2,-,TRBV11-2,TRBJ2-3,CASRTSGILSDTQYF,TGTGCCAGCAGGACTAGCGGGATTTTGTCAGATACGCAGTATTTT
TRBD2,-,TRBV18,TRBJ2-1,CASSPSSGRAYEQFF,TGTGCCAGCTCACCAAGTAGCGGGAGGGCCTATGAGCAGTTCTTC
-,few,TRBV18,TRBJ1-1,CASSEQVNTEAFF,TGTGCCAGCTCAGAACAGGTGAACACTGAAGCTTTCTTT
TRBD1,-,TRBV7-9,TRBJ2-7,CASSRRDRVHEQYF,TGTGCCAGCAGCCGACGGGACAGGGTCCACGAGCAGTACTTC
-,-,TRBV5-1,TRBJ2-7,CASSLAIQAAEQYF,TGCGCCAGCAGCTTGGCCATTCAAGCAGCCGAGCAGTACTTC
-,-,TRBV5-1,TRBJ2-3,CASSTGQGTDTQYF,TGCGCCAGCAGCACTGGACAAGGCACAGATACGCAGTATTTT
TRBD2,-,TRBV2,TRBJ2-5,CASSGGSNQETQYF,TGTGCCAGCAGTGGCGGGAGCAACCAAGAGACCCAGTACTTC
-,-,TRBV2,TRBJ1-2,CASSATGNYGYTF,TGTGCCAGCAGTGCGACAGGCAACTATGGCTACACCTTC
TRBD2,once,TRBV7-3,TRBJ2-3,CASSWGGNTDTQYF,TGTGCCAGCAGCTGGGGGGGAAACACAGATACGCAGTATTTT
-,-,TRBV19,TRBJ2-7,CATSSPTYEQYF,TGTGCCACCTCAAGCCCCACCTACGAGCAGTACTTC
-,-,TRBV9,TRBJ2-4,CASSPSRGPKNIQYF,TGTGCCAGCAGCCCCTCCCGCGGCCCCAAAAACATTCAGTACTTC
-,-,TRBV18,TRBJ1-5,CASSQDSLRGQPQHF,TGTGCCAGCTCACAGGACTCCCTTAGGGGACAGCCCCAGCATTTT
TRBD1,-,TRBV11-1,TRBJ2-7,CASSPSSTGGPYEQYF,TGTGCCAGCAGCCCCTCTTCGACAGGGGGACCCTACGAGCAGTACTTC
TRBD2,-,TRBV9,TRBJ2-1,CASSPNPTSGSLNEQFF,TGTGCCAGCAGCCCCAATCCAACTAGCGGGAGCCTCAATGAGCAGTTCTTC
-,-,TRBV5-1,TRBJ1-1,CASNRDQGNTEAFF,TGCGCCAGCAATAGGGACCAGGGGAACACTGAAGCTTTCTTT
-,-,TRBV9,TRBJ1-1,CASSVGFAKNTEAFF,TGTGCCAGCAGCGTCGGTTTCGCGAAGAACACTGAAGCTTTCTTT
TRBD2,-,TRBV15,TRBJ2-2,CATSRDLRKWTSYTGELFF,TGTGCCACCAGCAGAGATTTGCGGAAATGGACTAGCTACACCGGGGAGCTGTTTTTT
-,-,TRBV7-2,TRBJ2-1,CASRRIDEQFF,TGTGCCAGCAGGCGCATCGATGAGCAGTTCTTC
-,-,TRBV25-1,TRBJ1-1,CASSEYGGNTEAFF,TGTGCCAGCAGTGAGTATGGAGGGAACACTGAAGCTTTCTTT
-,-,TRBV6-6,TRBJ1-2,CASSFRINYGYTF,TGTGCCAGCAGTTTCAGAATCAACTATGGCTACACCTTC
-,-,TRBV30,TRBJ2-5,CAWSVVSGFQETQYF,TGTGCCTGGAGTGTAGTCTCCGGCTTCCAAGAGACCCAGTACTTC
TRBD2,-,TRBV5-5,TRBJ2-3,CASSSFLADSSTDTQYF,TGTGCCAGCAGCTCCTTCCTAGCGGACTCTAGCACAGATACGCAGTATTTT
-,-,TRBV2,TRBJ1-5,CASSDSSGYQPQHF,TGTGCCAGCAGTGATTCCTCCGGTTATCAGCCCCAGCATTTT
TRBD1,-,TRBV7-2,TRBJ2-1,CASSQPGQGSVSWDEQFF,TGTGCCAGCAGCCAGCCGGGACAGGGGAGCGTTTCGTGGGATGAGCAGTTCTTC